A single sample is the source of the 14 T cell receptor beta chains below, sequenced in a study of Graves' ophthalmopathy and Graves' hyperthyroidism. The sequenced template was RNA, covering the TCR beta CDR3 region. RT-PCR in the first round used HTBI primers; a second-round multiplex PCR followed. In TCRdb, the multiplex PCR reads were re-called with MiXCR into one record per CDR3 protein. The sample carries some 1.1 million distinct CDR3 sequences, less than 45% recorded once. The sample comprised peripheral blood or thyroid tissue (not recorded which). These receptors all come from an adult man with Graves' hyperthyroidism.

This clonotype was counted between two and nine times. This chain joins TRBV11-1 and TRBJ2-7; D might be TRBD1 or TRBD2, each matching 5 bases. CDR1 is SGHAT, CDR2 FQDESV, per germline (reference sequence). Trimming stripped 0 bases from V and 3 bases from J, with 12 bases between. The CDR3 spans 15 residues. CDR3 residues: CASSLAGTKSYEQYF. The CDR3 DNA is TGTGCCAGCAGCTTAGCGGGGACCAAAAGCTACGAGCAGTACTTC. Variable domain in full (rest from reference TRBV11-1 and TRBJ2-7): EAEVAQSPRYKITEKSQAVAFWCDPISGHATLYWYRQILGQGPELLVQFQDESVVDDSQLPKDRFSAERLKGVDSTLKIQPAELGDSAMYLCASSLAGTKSYEQYFGPGTRLTVT.

This clonotype was observed at least ten times. V usage is TRBV7-9 and J usage is TRBJ1-2; no definite D call. The CDR3 extends over 19 amino acids. The germline gives CDR1 SEHNR, CDR2 FQNEAQ (reference sequence). V was shortened by 1 base and J by 1 base, with 22 bases between the two germline ends. CDR3 nucleotide sequence: TGTGCCAGCAGCTTAGAGGGAATCAGAAAAGGACCGAATAACTATGGCTACACCTTC. This gives the protein CASSLEGIRKGPNNYGYTF. Drawing the rest from reference TRBV7-9 and TRBJ1-2, the complete variable domain is DTGVSQNPRHKITKRGQNVTFRCDPISEHNRLYWYRQTLGQGPEFLTYFQNEAQLEKSRLLSDRFSAERPKGSFSTLEIQRTEQGDSAMYLCASSLEGIRKGPNNYGYTFGSGTRLTVV.

The rearrangement uses TRBV10-3 and TRBJ1-2; 7 bases are shared with TRBD1. The junction had 9 bases not matched to a gene; V was cut back by 7 bases and J by 4 bases. The CDR3 covers 14 residues. The germline gives CDR1 ENHRY, CDR2 SYGVKD. CDR3 coding DNA: TGTGCCATCAAAAAAGACAGGGTCCTCTATGGCTACACCTTC. It codes for CAIKKDRVLYGYTF.

This clonotype was detected many times. V is TRBV15 and J is TRBJ2-7; D ambiguous. The CDR3 loop spans 13 amino acids. Germline V gene data show CDR1 as LNHNV and CDR2 as YYDKDF (reference sequence). Trimming left V 0 bases short and J 3 bases short, with 6 bases between. This CDR3 reads CATSREFSYEQYF. For the CDR3, the DNA is TGTGCCACCAGCAGAGAATTCAGCTACGAGCAGTACTTC.

A remark on this clonotype: One end of the junction is discordant with germline, which a read error may explain. The J gene is TRBJ2-5, the V gene TRBV6-1; D remains unclear. This CDR3 has 11 residues. The germline V gene encodes CDR1 MNHNS and CDR2 SASEGT. For the CDR3, the DNA is TGTGCCATCAGTCGAAAAGAGACCCAGTACTTC. This translates into CAISRKETQYF.

This chain connects TRBV11-3 to TRBJ1-4; D uncertain. V was shortened by 5 bases and J by 0 bases, with 10 bases between the two germline ends. The germline gives CDR1 SGHNT, CDR2 YENEEA. This CDR3 contains 15 residues. The CDR3 DNA reads TGTGCCAGCAGCCGAGAGATTGCAACTAATGAAAAACTGTTTTTT. It translates to CASSREIATNEKLFF. The full variable domain, with the rest looked up from reference TRBV11-3 and TRBJ1-4, is EAGVVQSPRYKIIEKKQPVAFWCNPISGHNTLYWYLQNLGQGPELLIRYENEEAVDDSQLPKDRFSAERLKGVDSTLKIQPAELGDSAVYLCASSREIATNEKLFFGSGTQLSVL.

This clonotype was recorded many times. CDR3 sequence: CASGGGHEQYF. The CDR3 DNA reads TGTGCCAGTGGGGGGGGCCACGAGCAGTACTTC. The chain uses TRBV12-3 or TRBV12-4 and TRBJ2-7; D perhaps matches TRBD2 (7 bases). V dropped 9 bases and J dropped 5 bases, with 11 bases sitting between them. The CDR3 covers 11 residues.

This clonotype was seen only a few times. The chain uses TRBV11-2 and TRBJ2-2; possible D gene TRBD2, 6 bases. The V end was cut by 6 bases, the J end by 1 base, with 9 bases between. The CDR3 covers 14 residues. Germline V gives CDR1 SGHAT, CDR2 FQNNGV. This CDR3 reads CASRGAGNTGELFF. The DNA for the CDR3 is TGTGCCAGCAGGGGAGCGGGGAACACCGGGGAGCTGTTTTTT.

This clonotype was detected ten times or more. The V gene is TRBV20-1, the J gene TRBJ1-1; 7 bases line up with TRBD1. Germline V gene lookup returns CDR1 DFQATT and CDR2 SNEGSKA (reference sequence). V gave up 4 bases and J gave up 1 base; unmatched junction bases: 3. This CDR3 has 13 residues. CDR3 in DNA: TGCAGTGCTACCCGACAGGGGAACACTGAAGCTTTCTTT. This codes for CSATRQGNTEAFF.

Many counts were recorded for this clonotype. V gene TRBV19 combines with J gene TRBJ2-5, with TRBD2 as a possible D gene (6 bases). From germline, CDR1 is LNHDA and CDR2 SQIVND (reference sequence). With 9 bases removed from V and 4 bases from J, the gap between germline ends came to 15 bases. The CDR3 totals 13 residues. As DNA, the CDR3 is TGTGCCAGCAGCCCCGGAGGGCCAGAGACCCAGTACTTC. Protein sequence: CASSPGGPETQYF.

The chain carries TRBV5-4 and TRBJ2-5; D is ambiguous. The CDR3 sequence is 15 residues long. Per the germline V gene, CDR1 is SGHNT and CDR2 is YYREEE (reference sequence). With 4 bases removed from V and 2 bases from J, the gap between germline ends came to 15 bases. This chain's CDR3 is CASSPLRSNQETQYF. CDR3 DNA: TGTGCCAGCAGCCCCCTACGGTCGAATCAAGAGACCCAGTACTTC.

This chain uses TRBV20-1 with TRBJ2-6, with TRBD2 as a possible D gene (7 bases). The germline V and J ends were trimmed by 0 bases and 11 bases, with 17 bases remaining between them. This CDR3 is built from 15 residues. CDR1 and CDR2 (germline): DFQATT, SNEGSKA (reference sequence). The CDR3: CSARDWSRGADVLTF. DNA of the CDR3: TGCAGTGCTAGAGATTGGTCCCGGGGGGCGGACGTCCTGACTTTC.

This clonotype has a handful of counts. A clone one base away is much larger, so this may be a read error. This chain joins TRBV2 and TRBJ2-5; no reliable D call. Germline assignment: CDR1 SNHLY and CDR2 FYNNEI. This CDR3 is built from 14 residues. Between the trimmed V and J ends, which lost 7 bases and 0 bases, there was a span of 12 bases. The CDR3 spells CASKWTVNQETQYF. The CDR3 nucleotides are TGTGCCAGCAAATGGACCGTTAACCAAGAGACCCAGTACTTC.

This clonotype was counted at least ten times. The gene calls are TRBV29-1 and TRBJ1-3; TRBD1 is a possible D gene (5 bases). The CDR3 spans 13 residues. Looked up from germline, CDR1 is SQVTM and CDR2 is ANQGSEA. With 4 bases removed from V and 0 bases from J, the gap between germline ends came to 7 bases. The CDR3 nucleotides are TGCAGCGTTGGACAGAGCTCTGGAAACACCATATATTTT. It codes for CSVGQSSGNTIYF. The full variable domain, rest sourced from reference TRBV29-1 and TRBJ1-3, is SAVISQKPSRDICQRGTSLTIQCQVDSQVTMMFWYRQQPGQSLTLIATANQGSEATYESGFVIDKFPISRPNLTFSTLTVSNMSPEDSSIYLCSVGQSSGNTIYFGEGSWLTVV.